Listed below are T cell receptor beta chains from one sample, sequenced in a study of T cells after yellow fever vaccination. TCRdb re-called the 5' RACE reads through MiXCR, storing one row per CDR3 protein. There are about 580,000 distinct CDR3 sequences in the sample; around a sixth occur only once, and approximately 15% lies in the top ten. The sample consisted of PBMCs, taken 5 days after the first yellow fever vaccination. The receptors here all came from a man younger than 30 who received the YFV17D yellow fever vaccine. Each CDR3 is given with its conserved first and last residue. D genes are given only for firm matches. Expanded clones are given a class, and other clones once, few, many or no size at all.

.	TRBV4-1	.	TRBJ2-2	TGCGCCAGCAGCCAAGAGGGGGCGGGGTCCAACATTGGGAGGGAGCTGTTTTTT	CASSQEGAGSNIGRELFF
.	TRBV5-1	TRBD1	TRBJ1-1	TGCGCCAGCAGGCAGGGGGCCGCGGGATACACTGAAGCTTTCTTT	CASRQGAAGYTEAFF
.	TRBV7-9	.	TRBJ2-3	TGTGCCAGCAGCAACGGCGGTAGGTCAGATACGCAGTATTTT	CASSNGGRSDTQYF
.	TRBV7-7	.	TRBJ2-2	TGTGCCAGCAGCCCTAGGTCGGGGAGCACCGGGGAGCTGTTTTTT	CASSPRSGSTGELFF
many	TRBV5-5	TRBD1	TRBJ1-2	TGTGCCAGCAGCATGAGGCTTCCGGGACAGGGTGGCTACACCTTC	CASSMRLPGQGGYTF
few	TRBV2	.	TRBJ1-6	TGTGCCAGCCTCCAGCTGCCTAATTCACCCCTCCACTTT	CASLQLPNSPLHF
few	TRBV12-3/TRBV12-4	TRBD2	TRBJ2-3	TGTGCCAGCAGCCCAGCGGGGGGGCCGGGAGATACGCAGTATTTT	CASSPAGGPGDTQYF
few	TRBV7-3	.	TRBJ1-1	TGTGCCAGCAGCTTAACAAAACAGCCGAACACTGAAGCTTTCTTT	CASSLTKQPNTEAFF
few	TRBV28	TRBD2	TRBJ2-5	TGTGCCAGCAGTCCCGGGACTAGCGGCGTTTCGGGGACCCAGTACTTC	CASSPGTSGVSGTQYF
.	TRBV20-1	.	TRBJ2-7	TGCAGTGCCAGAACTCCCTACGAGCAGTACTTC	CSARTPYEQYF
.	TRBV7-9	TRBD2	TRBJ2-5	TGTGCCAGCATTAGGAGTAGCGGGGGGGCAGAGACCCAGTACTTC	CASIRSSGGAETQYF
few	TRBV6-2/TRBV6-3	.	TRBJ1-6	TGTGCCAGCAGTTACTCAGGGTTGAATTCACCCCTCCACTTT	CASSYSGLNSPLHF
few	TRBV5-1	.	TRBJ1-1	TGCGCCAGCAGCTTACTGCCGGGGAAGAACACTGAAGCTTTCTTT	CASSLLPGKNTEAFF
.	TRBV6-1	.	TRBJ2-3	TGTGCCAGCAGGGAGCACAGGGGGGGACTCACAGATACGCAGTATTTT	CASREHRGGLTDTQYF
many	TRBV3-1	TRBD1	TRBJ2-4	TGTGCCAGCAGCCCAGGACAGGGCCTAGCCAAAAACATTCAGTACTTC	CASSPGQGLAKNIQYF
many	TRBV5-1	.	TRBJ1-2	TGCGCCAGCCACAGAGAAGCCGGGTCCTTCTATGGCTACACCTTC	CASHREAGSFYGYTF
few	TRBV30	.	TRBJ2-5	TGTGCCTGGAGTGCGTGGGCAGGGGGGGAGACCCAGTACTTC	CAWSAWAGGETQYF
.	TRBV29-1	.	TRBJ2-4	TGCAGCGTTGAAGATGTTGTGGAGGGGAACATTCAGTACTTC	CSVEDVVEGNIQYF
many	TRBV7-9	.	TRBJ2-7	TGTGCCAGCAGCTTTAAGGGCGAGCAGTACTTC	CASSFKGEQYF
few	TRBV9	.	TRBJ2-3	TGTGCCAGCAGCGAGGAGGGGTCTGAGCTACCACGGGATACGCAGTATTTT	CASSEEGSELPRDTQYF